The 31 T cell receptor beta chains below come from one sample, sequenced in a study of blood T cell repertoires in COVID-19. Assay used: immunoSEQ multiplex PCR; TCRdb lists only in-frame clones, some missing. The sample consists of about 74,000 clones, roughly 84% of them appearing once. The specimen sequenced was peripheral blood. The source of these receptors is a woman of 80 years or more with active or convalescent COVID-19.

The chain is built from TRBV7-2 and TRBJ2-2; D may be TRBD2 (5 bases). Deletions cut 4 bases from V and 7 bases from J, with 16 bases between. The V gene's germline CDR1 is SGHTA and CDR2 FQGNSA. The CDR3 is 15 amino acids. CDR3 in amino acids: CASSSAGPYGGELFF. Here the CDR3 DNA reads TGTGCCAGCAGCTCCGCGGGCCCCTATGGCGGGGAGCTGTTTTTT.

The chain has TRBV4-2 and TRBJ2-2; D may be TRBD2 (5 bases). Germline CDR1 LGHNA, CDR2 YNFKEQ. The CDR3 consists of 15 residues. The V end lost 0 bases, the J end lost 5 bases, and 10 bases lay between the germline ends. Here the CDR3 reads CASSQDRGSTGELFF. The CDR3 DNA reads as TGTGCCAGCAGCCAAGACCGGGGATCGACCGGGGAGCTGTTTTTT.

This clone was seen a few times. The chain employs TRBV3-1 (or the pseudogene TRBV3-2) and TRBJ2-7, with D maybe TRBD2 (5 bases). This CDR3 is 15 amino acids long. V lost 1 base and J lost 3, with 13 bases in between. The germline CDR1 and CDR2 sequences are LGHDT and YNNKEL (reference sequence). The CDR3 loop reads CASSQGNGEGYEQYF. The CDR3 region has the DNA TGTGCCAGCAGCCAAGGTAACGGTGAGGGCTACGAGCAGTACTTC.

This chain uses TRBV9 with TRBJ1-4, with a weak D call TRBD1 (5 bases). Germline V gene sequence: CDR1 SGDLS, CDR2 YYNGEE. Trimming took off 4 bases at V and 12 bases at J, with 10 bases between the two ends. The CDR3 is 11 amino acids. The DNA of the CDR3 is TGTGCCAGCAGCAAGGGAGGGGAACTGTTTTTT. Translated: CASSKGGELFF.

The chain employs TRBV7-9 and TRBJ1-1, with 7 bases matching TRBD1. V was clipped by 5 bases and J by 2 bases; unmatched bases: 5. The CDR3 is made up of 14 amino acids. Germline CDR1 SEHNR, CDR2 FQNEAQ (reference sequence). For the CDR3, the DNA is TGTGCCAGCAGCCCCCGACAGGGAAACACTGAAGCTTTCTTT. Its translation: CASSPRQGNTEAFF.

This chain joins TRBV6-2 or TRBV6-3 and TRBJ2-5; no reliable D call. CDR1 is MNHEY and CDR2 is SVGEGT in the germline V gene. This CDR3 has 13 amino acids. The germline V and J ends were trimmed by 3 bases and 3 bases, with 8 bases remaining between them. The CDR3 DNA sequence: TGTGCCAGCAGTTATCCGGAGAAAGAGACCCAGTACTTC. Its protein is CASSYPEKETQYF.

The CDR3 coding sequence is TGTGCCAGTAGGACCGACCGCGGGAATGGACGGACAGATACGCAGTATTTT. It yields the protein CASRTDRGNGRTDTQYF. The chain couples TRBV19 to TRBJ2-3; D possibly corresponds to TRBD2 (6 bases). V was shortened by 6 bases and J by 3 bases, with 22 bases between the two germline ends. The germline V gene encodes CDR1 LNHDA and CDR2 SQIVND (reference sequence). The CDR3 has 17 residues.

This clone is a singleton in its sample. V usage is TRBV24-1 and J usage is TRBJ2-3; D call uncertain. Looked up from germline, CDR1 is KGHDR and CDR2 is SFDVKD. Trimming took 9 bases from V and 2 from J, leaving 17 bases between them. The CDR3 sequence is 15 residues long. DNA of the CDR3: TGTGCCACCTTATCCGCCTCAGAAGTCACAGATACGCAGTATTTT. This codes for CATLSASEVTDTQYF.

The CDR3 sequence is CASSIRQGARNSPLHF. The CDR3 region has the DNA TGTGCCAGTAGTATCCGACAGGGGGCGAGGAATTCACCCCTCCACTTT. The chain has TRBV19 and TRBJ1-6; 10 nucleotides agree with TRBD1. The CDR3 consists of 16 residues. The germline V gene encodes CDR1 LNHDA and CDR2 SQIVND (reference sequence). V gave up 3 bases and J gave up 7 bases; unmatched junction bases: 6.

The chain uses TRBV10-2 and TRBJ1-1; D is unclear. CDR3 length: 10 residues. V lost 3 bases to trimming and J lost 10 bases, with 6 bases between them. In germline, CDR1 is WSHSY, CDR2 SAAADI. As DNA, the CDR3 is TGCGCCAGCAGTGATGGGCTAGCTTTCTTT. Translation: CASSDGLAFF.

The chain employs TRBV5-6 and TRBJ2-6, with D uncertain. CDR1 and CDR2 (germline): SGHDT, YYEEEE. The length of the CDR3 is 14 residues. The ends were cut back, 1 base at V and 1 base at J, with 3 bases in the middle. CDR3 sequence: CASSLPSGANVLTF. As DNA, the CDR3 is TGTGCCAGCAGCTTGCCTTCTGGGGCCAACGTCCTGACTTTC. The variable domain in full, completed from reference TRBV5-6 and TRBJ2-6, reads DAGVTQSPTHLIKTRGQQVTLRCSPKSGHDTVSWYQQALGQGPQFIFQYYEEEERQRGNFPDRFSGHQFPNYSSELNVNALLLGDSALYLCASSLPSGANVLTFGAGSRLTVL.

The rearrangement joins TRBV2 to TRBJ1-3, with D uncertain. The CDR3 is 17 amino acids. V gave up 0 bases and J gave up 3 bases, with 15 bases separating them. Germline CDR1 and CDR2: SNHLY and FYNNEI. This CDR3 reads CASSEAVGGKFGNTIYF. The CDR3 coding sequence is TGTGCCAGCAGTGAAGCGGTGGGAGGGAAGTTTGGAAACACCATATATTTT.

The chain employs TRBV12-3 or TRBV12-4 and TRBJ2-5; possibly TRBD2 for D (7 bases). The V gene lost 7 bases and the J gene lost 11 bases, with 17 bases spanning the gap. The CDR3 contains 12 residues. In nucleotides, the CDR3 is TGTGCCAGCAATAGAGAGGCGGGGGCTCAGTACTTC. This sequence encodes CASNREAGAQYF.

V gene TRBV4-3 combines with J gene TRBJ1-3; weak D call: TRBD1 (6 bases). CDR3 length equals 13 residues. The germline V and J ends were trimmed by 1 base and 9 bases, with 10 bases remaining between them. Germline CDR1 LGHNA, CDR2 YSLEER. CDR3: CASSQGQAPTIYF. CDR3 nucleotide sequence: TGCGCCAGCAGCCAAGGACAGGCCCCCACCATATATTTT.

The chain has TRBV3-1 (or the pseudogene TRBV3-2) and TRBJ2-5; 7 bases match TRBD2. V gave up 2 bases and J gave up 4 bases; unmatched junction bases: 10. Germline CDR1 LGHDT, CDR2 YNNKEL (reference sequence). This CDR3 contains 16 residues. In nucleotides, the CDR3 is TGTGCCAGCAGCCAAAGCGGGGTACGGGTGGGAGAGACCCAGTACTTC. It codes for CASSQSGVRVGETQYF.

This chain uses TRBV9 with TRBJ1-1; 7 positions agree with TRBD1. Germline V CDR1 and CDR2: SGDLS, YYNGEE. The CDR3 covers 15 residues. V dropped 4 bases and J dropped 4; count of bases not matched to a gene: 10. CDR3 nucleotides: TGTGCCAGCAGCCCCCGATGGACAGGCTCCACTGAAGCTTTCTTT. Its protein is CASSPRWTGSTEAFF.

The table lists this clone with a count of one. The chain carries TRBV5-6 and TRBJ1-2, with TRBD1 as a possible D gene (6 bases). Trimming removed 2 bases at V and 5 bases at J, with 13 bases between. Per germline, CDR1 SGHDT and CDR2 YYEEEE. CDR3 size: 14 residues. DNA for the CDR3: TGTGCCAGCAGCTTCGGGCGACAGGTTTATGGCTACACCTTC. This encodes CASSFGRQVYGYTF.

The genes are TRBV5-6 and TRBJ1-2; D is possibly TRBD1 (5 bases). The CDR3 contains 13 residues. V shed 6 bases and J shed 2 bases, with 11 bases lying between them. CDR1 is SGHDT and CDR2 is YYEEEE in the germline V gene. The DNA of the CDR3 is TGTGCCAGCAAAAGGGGCCAGAACTATGGCTACACCTTC. Protein sequence: CASKRGQNYGYTF.

This chain connects TRBV6-5 to TRBJ1-5; unclear D gene. V was shortened by 8 bases and J by 0 bases, with 8 bases between the two germline ends. The CDR3 runs 13 residues. The germline gives CDR1 MNHEY, CDR2 SVGAGI. In nucleotides, the CDR3 is TGTGCCAGCGGAGGGTTTAGCAATCAGCCCCAGCATTTT. Its protein product is CASGGFSNQPQHF.

This clone was counted once. J is TRBJ1-1 and V is TRBV6-2 or TRBV6-3, with D maybe TRBD1 (6 bases). V lost 4 bases, J lost 6 bases, and 9 bases lay in between. The CDR3 covers 12 residues. Germline lookup yields CDR1 MNHEY and CDR2 SVGEGT. The CDR3 sequence is CASSSDSSEAFF. The CDR3 coding sequence is TGTGCCAGCAGTTCGGACAGCTCTGAAGCTTTCTTT.

The genes are TRBV10-3 and TRBJ1-5; maybe TRBD1 (5 bases). V was pared by 6 bases and J by 4 bases, with 7 bases between. The CDR3 consists of 12 residues. Germline V gene sequence: CDR1 ENHRY, CDR2 SYGVKD. DNA for the CDR3: TGTGCCATCAGCAGGGATAATCAGCCCCAGCATTTT. Protein sequence: CAISRDNQPQHF.

This clone was found once. V and J are TRBV28 and TRBJ1-1; no clear D gene. V was pared by 3 bases and J by 5 bases, with 13 bases between. This CDR3 region has 14 residues. The germline V gene encodes CDR1 MDHEN and CDR2 SYDVKM. CDR3 protein: CASSFTPGWTEAFF. CDR3 DNA: TGTGCCAGCAGTTTCACCCCAGGTTGGACTGAAGCTTTCTTT. The full variable domain, rest sourced from reference TRBV28 and TRBJ1-1, is DVKVTQSSRYLVKRTGEKVFLECVQDMDHENMFWYRQDPGLGLRLIYFSYDVKMKEKGDIPEGYSVSREKKERFSLILESASTNQTSMYLCASSFTPGWTEAFFGQGTRLTVV.

The gene calls are TRBV7-9 and TRBJ1-1; the D is unclear. The CDR3 spans 12 residues. Between the trimmed V and J ends, which lost 2 bases and 11 bases, there was a span of 12 bases. Germline V gene data show CDR1 as SEHNR and CDR2 as FQNEAQ (reference sequence). CDR3 DNA: TGTGCCAGCAGCTTATTGTTGTCGTTGGCTTTCTTT. As protein: CASSLLLSLAFF.

The CDR3 loop is CASSGNRGIQYGYTF. CDR3 sequence (DNA): TGTGCCAGCAGCGGAAACAGGGGAATACAGTATGGCTACACCTTC. This chain uses TRBV5-4 with TRBJ1-2; TRBD1 aligns across 7 bases. Germline lookup yields CDR1 SGHNT and CDR2 YYREEE (reference sequence). The V segment lost 4 bases and the J segment 5 bases; nucleotides outside the gene matches: 11. This CDR3 has 15 amino acids.

A single count supports this clone. The chain carries TRBV7-6 and TRBJ1-6; no clear D gene. The CDR3 contains 17 residues. Deletions cut 1 base from V and 0 bases from J, with 10 bases between. Germline V gives CDR1 SGHVS, CDR2 FNYEAQ. CDR3 sequence: CASSLDSGSSYNSPLHF. The CDR3 DNA reads as TGTGCCAGCAGCTTAGACTCCGGGAGCTCCTATAATTCACCCCTCCACTTT. Full variable domain (outside the CDR3, taken from reference TRBV7-6 and TRBJ1-6): GAGVSQSPRYKVTKRGQDVALRCDPISGHVSLYWYRQALGQGPEFLTYFNYEAQQDKSGLPNDRFSAERPEGSISTLTIQRTEQRDSAMYRCASSLDSGSSYNSPLHFGNGTRLTVT.

The V call is TRBV10-2, the J call TRBJ1-1, with D possibly matching TRBD1 (5 bases). CDR1 and CDR2 (germline): WSHSY, SAAADI. The CDR3 has 17 amino acids. Trimming stripped 0 bases from V and 7 bases from J, with 21 bases between. The CDR3, as DNA: TGCGCCAGCAGTGAGTCCTTGTACGGTCAGGGAACCGGTGAAGCTTTCTTT. Translating it yields CASSESLYGQGTGEAFF.

The chain uses TRBV6-2 or TRBV6-3 and TRBJ1-6; 7 bases align to TRBD1. CDR1 is MNHEY and CDR2 is SVGEGT in the germline V gene. CDR3 length equals 15 residues. Losses at the gene ends were 6 bases for V and 9 bases for J; bases not matched to a gene: 11. CDR3 nucleotide sequence: TGTGCCAGCAGCACACTACAGGGGCTGGGTTCACCCCTCCACTTT. Translation gives CASSTLQGLGSPLHF.

The chain is built from TRBV9 and TRBJ1-3; 7 bases are a match to TRBD1. V dropped 0 bases and J dropped 4; count of bases not matched to a gene: 4. This CDR3 spans 15 amino acids. From germline, CDR1 is SGDLS and CDR2 YYNGEE. CDR3 region: CASSVGTGAGNTIYF. The CDR3, as DNA: TGTGCCAGCAGCGTAGGAACAGGGGCAGGAAACACCATATATTTT.

This chain connects TRBV3-1 (or the pseudogene TRBV3-2) to TRBJ1-2, with 10 positions matching TRBD1. V gave up 3 bases and J gave up 8 bases; unmatched junction bases: 9. In germline, CDR1 is LGHDT, CDR2 YNNKEL (reference sequence). This CDR3 has 15 amino acids. This CDR3 is CASSHYGTGVAGYTF. The CDR3, as DNA: TGTGCCAGCAGCCACTATGGGACAGGGGTGGCGGGCTACACCTTC.

The chain has TRBV18 and TRBJ2-5; D might be TRBD2 (6 bases). The ends were cut back, 3 bases at V and 3 bases at J, with 11 bases in the middle. The CDR3 extends over 14 amino acids. From germline, CDR1 is KGHSH and CDR2 LQKENI. The CDR3 loop is CASSPGDFEETQYF. The CDR3 bases are TGTGCCAGCTCACCGGGGGACTTCGAAGAGACCCAGTACTTC.

The rearrangement uses TRBV2 and TRBJ2-7; perhaps TRBD2 as D (5 bases). CDR1 and CDR2 from the germline V gene are SNHLY and FYNNEI. The CDR3 sequence is 19 residues long. V was trimmed by 3 bases and J by 1 base, leaving 25 bases between them. CDR3: CASSDRSDQNRGRSYEQYF. CDR3 nucleotide sequence: TGTGCCAGCAGTGACCGTTCAGACCAAAATAGAGGGAGATCCTACGAGCAGTACTTC. The full variable domain, in which reference TRBV2 and TRBJ2-7 provide the parts outside the CDR3, is EPEVTQTPSHQVTQMGQEVILRCVPISNHLYFYWYRQILGQKVEFLVSFYNNEISEKSEIFDDQFSVERPDGSNFTLKIRSTKLEDSAMYFCASSDRSDQNRGRSYEQYFGPGTRLTVT.